These T cell receptor beta chains were read from a single sample in a study of blood T cell repertoires in COVID-19. Only in-frame clones appear in the TCRdb table, and some are missing; sequencing was by immunoSEQ multiplex PCR. The sample holds approximately 180,000 clones, 85% seen once. Sequencing used peripheral blood. The receptors derive from a person aged 70 to 85 with COVID-19, enrolled during active disease. Each CDR3 is given with its conserved first and last residue. Fields, in order: J gene, D gene, V gene, clone size, CDR3 protein. D genes are given only for firm matches. Clone size, where shown, is once, few, many, or a class for clones that have expanded.

>TRBJ2-1|.|TRBV5-5|.
CASSFSSGTAISEQFF
>TRBJ1-6|.|TRBV5-1|.
CASSLAGVGNSPLHF
>TRBJ1-2|TRBD1|TRBV23-1|.
CASSRDRPKHAYGYTF
>TRBJ1-2|TRBD1|TRBV18|.
CASSTGQGYYGYTF
>TRBJ1-5|.|TRBV6-2/TRBV6-3|.
CASSYPGFSNQPQHF
>TRBJ2-1|TRBD2|TRBV5-1|.
CASSFYSGGFNEQFF
>TRBJ2-1|.|TRBV6-2/TRBV6-3|.
CASSSQGVSYNEQFF
>TRBJ1-6|TRBD1|TRBV7-9|few
CASSFGDRRFHF
>TRBJ1-1|.|TRBV25-1|.
CASSPAGNTEAFF
>TRBJ2-7|.|TRBV6-6|once
CASSYSGTIYEQYF
>TRBJ1-3|.|TRBV5-4|.
CASTISGSGNTIYF
>TRBJ2-2|.|TRBV4-1|.
CASSQDGGARTGELFF
>TRBJ2-1|.|TRBV2|few
CASRGRYQGNQFF
>TRBJ1-2|.|TRBV11-3|.
CASSLGPRVLIYGYTF
>TRBJ2-1|.|TRBV6-5|.
CASRAGGMNEQFF
>TRBJ1-5|TRBD1|TRBV10-1|.
CASRGDRGEPQHF
>TRBJ2-7|TRBD1|TRBV10-3|.
CAISSGTESTYEQYF
>TRBJ1-5|.|TRBV5-1|.
CASSPGVSNQPQHF
>TRBJ1-2|.|TRBV21-1|.
CVDRETGYTF
>TRBJ2-7|.|TRBV5-8|.
CASSLVARAPYEQYF
>TRBJ2-2|.|TRBV5-8|.
CASPKLSHPPTGELFF
>TRBJ1-3|TRBD1|TRBV18|.
CASSVGQAISGNTIYF
>TRBJ2-5|.|TRBV28|.
CASSLLHTETQYF
>TRBJ1-5|.|TRBV5-5|.
CASNMGHFNNQPQHF
>TRBJ2-7|TRBD1|TRBV7-2|.
CASSSDRAGEQYF
>TRBJ1-2|TRBD1|TRBV28|.
CASSTQGAGYGYTF
>TRBJ1-6|.|TRBV6-2/TRBV6-3|.
CASSFLGEIFSDSPLHF
>TRBJ2-5|TRBD1|TRBV7-9|once
CASSFRQGRAETQYF
>TRBJ2-7|.|TRBV30|.
CAWSHSEGHPHF
>TRBJ2-1|TRBD1|TRBV4-3|.
CASSQEPGQSYNEQFF
>TRBJ2-6|TRBD1|TRBV5-1|.
CASETGGTGANVLTF
>TRBJ2-2|.|TRBV9|few
CASSAWGVNTGELFF
>TRBJ1-2|TRBD1|TRBV30|.
CAGRTGRGANYGYTF
>TRBJ2-1|TRBD1|TRBV4-1|.
CASSHLGSGQGATHEQFF
>TRBJ2-2|.|TRBV24-1|.
CATTKGKRLANTGELFF
>TRBJ2-7|.|TRBV27|.
CASSLTALALGSYEQYF
>TRBJ1-2|TRBD1|TRBV15|once
CATSTDRSYGYTF
>TRBJ2-7|TRBD1|TRBV27|.
CASSLTGLGGEQYF
>TRBJ2-1|TRBD2|TRBV6-5|.
CARWEGVSYNEQFF
>TRBJ2-6|.|TRBV5-3|.
CARSRGEDSGANVLTF
>TRBJ2-7|.|TRBV28|.
CASNNPAVYEQYF
>TRBJ2-2|TRBD1|TRBV7-3|.
CASSLAGQGTGELFF